These 25 T cell receptor beta chains came from one sample sequenced in a study of T cell responses to AZD1222 COVID-19 vaccine. This table comes from immunoSEQ multiplex PCR, and its TCRdb copy is limited to in-frame clones, with some not included. The sample has roughly 190,000 clones, approximately 90% seen once. The material was peripheral blood, obtained 28 days after the second dose of the MenACWY control vaccine. These receptors originate from an adult who received the MenACWY meningococcal vaccine as a control.

This rearrangement joins TRBV4-1 to TRBJ2-3; 8 bases are a match to TRBD1. CDR1 and CDR2 (germline): MGHRA, YSYEKL. V lost 1 base, J lost 3 bases, and 6 bases stayed unmatched. This CDR3 spans 16 amino acids. In DNA form, the CDR3 reads TGCGCCAGCAGCCAAGGCCGACAGGGGCCTACAGATACGCAGTATTTT. Translation: CASSQGRQGPTDTQYF.

The chain employs TRBV9 and TRBJ2-7, with TRBD1 identical over 10 bases. CDR3 length: 16 residues. Unmatched junction bases numbered 4, after V lost 0 bases and J lost 1 base. Germline V gene sequence: CDR1 SGDLS, CDR2 YYNGEE. The CDR3 bases are TGTGCCAGCAGCGTAGGCGGGACAGGGGTTTCCTACGAGCAGTACTTC. Translating it yields CASSVGGTGVSYEQYF.

The rearrangement joins TRBV11-3 to TRBJ2-5, with 7 nucleotides matching TRBD2. Germline CDR1 SGHNT, CDR2 YENEEA. The CDR3 sequence is 12 residues long. The CDR3 DNA sequence: TGTGCAGTCGGGGGGTCGGGGGAGACCCAGTACTTC. It codes for CAVGGSGETQYF.

V gene TRBV4-2 combines with J gene TRBJ1-2; D ambiguous. This CDR3 is 12 amino acids long. CDR1 is LGHNA, CDR2 YNFKEQ, per germline. Deletions cut 5 bases from V and 4 bases from J, with 8 bases between. CDR3 residues: CASSAGSYGYTF. The CDR3 nucleotides read TGTGCCAGCAGCGCGGGGAGCTATGGCTACACCTTC.

This chain uses TRBV28 with TRBJ2-7; 7 bases are shared with TRBD1. The J segment lost 3 bases and the V segment lost 6 bases, leaving 11 bases of the junction unmatched. The CDR3 is 15 residues long. CDR1 MDHEN and CDR2 SYDVKM come from the germline V gene. The CDR3 DNA is TGTGCCAGCAGCTCCCCGGGACAGCCAAGCTACGAGCAGTACTTC. This translates into CASSSPGQPSYEQYF.

This chain uses TRBV28 with TRBJ2-3; 8 bases match TRBD2. The CDR3 is 15 residues long. Germline V gene sequence: CDR1 MDHEN, CDR2 SYDVKM. The V and J ends lost 4 bases and 5 bases, in that order; junction bases with no gene match: 8. The DNA of the CDR3 is TGTGCCAGCAGTTCCCATGGGACTAGAGAAGATACGCAGTATTTT. Its protein is CASSSHGTREDTQYF.

This chain uses TRBV6-5 with TRBJ1-3; no definite D call. Germline V gives CDR1 MNHEY, CDR2 SVGAGI. The ends were cut back, 8 bases at V and 0 bases at J, with 14 bases in the middle. This CDR3 contains 15 residues. CDR3 DNA: TGTGCCAGCCGAACCCGGGCCGGCTCTGGAAACACCATATATTTT. This translates into CASRTRAGSGNTIYF.

This sequence joins TRBV11-3 and TRBJ2-7; 11 bases align to TRBD1. V trimming: 0 bases; J trimming: 6 bases; junction bases outside the gene matches: 4. The CDR3 totals 15 residues. Germline assignment: CDR1 SGHNT and CDR2 YENEEA. CDR3 sequence reads: CASSLDGTGGSEQYF. DNA of the CDR3: TGTGCCAGCAGCTTAGATGGGACAGGGGGATCCGAGCAGTACTTC.

This clone occurred once. CDR3 in DNA: TGTGCCAGCAGCCAGCTAGGATTGGACACCGGGGAGCTGTTTTTT. The encoded protein is CASSQLGLDTGELFF. This chain joins TRBV4-2 and TRBJ2-2; D is unresolved. The CDR3 has 15 residues. The germline CDR1 and CDR2 sequences are LGHNA and YNFKEQ. V dropped 3 bases and J dropped 3 bases, with 11 bases sitting between them.

V is TRBV7-9 and J is TRBJ1-4; 9 nucleotides match TRBD1. Germline-derived CDR1 and CDR2 are SEHNR and FQNEAQ (reference sequence). The CDR3 is 16 amino acids. The J segment lost 10 bases and the V segment lost 0 bases, leaving 9 bases of the junction unmatched. CDR3 residues: CASSLAEGQGLVKLFF. CDR3 sequence (DNA): TGTGCCAGCAGCTTAGCAGAGGGACAGGGATTGGTAAAACTGTTTTTT. The full variable domain, completed using reference TRBV7-9 and TRBJ1-4, is DTGVSQNPRHKITKRGQNVTFRCDPISEHNRLYWYRQTLGQGPEFLTYFQNEAQLEKSRLLSDRFSAERPKGSFSTLEIQRTEQGDSAMYLCASSLAEGQGLVKLFFGSGTQLSVL.

This clone was seen once. The rearrangement uses TRBV27 and TRBJ1-3, with D unresolved. Trimming took off 2 bases at V and 0 bases at J, with 5 bases between the two ends. The CDR3 has 14 residues. Germline values: CDR1 MNHEY, CDR2 SMNVEV (reference sequence). The CDR3 DNA reads as TGTGCCAGCAGTTTACAGAGCTCTGGAAACACCATATATTTT. Translating it yields CASSLQSSGNTIYF.

CDR3 coding DNA: TGTGCCAGCAGCTTAAATGGGGGGCCAGATACGCAGTATTTT. This gives the protein CASSLNGGPDTQYF. J is TRBJ2-3 and V is TRBV7-3, with D perhaps matching TRBD1 or TRBD2 (6 bases each). Germline V lookup: CDR1 SGHTA, CDR2 FQGTGA. Trimming left V 1 base short and J 4 bases short, with 9 bases between. This CDR3 is built from 14 residues. The variable domain in full, with the rest retrieved from reference TRBV7-3 and TRBJ2-3, is GAGVSQTPSNKVTEKGKYVELRCDPISGHTALYWYRQSLGQGPEFLIYFQGTGAADDSGLPNDRFFAVRPEGSVSTLKIQRTERGDSAVYLCASSLNGGPDTQYFGPGTRLTVL.

This rearrangement joins TRBV4-3 to TRBJ2-2; D not resolved. CDR1 is LGHNA, CDR2 YSLEER, per germline. The CDR3 contains 16 residues. V was pared by 0 bases and J by 1 base, with 9 bases between. The CDR3 spells CASSQDLMRNTGELFF. Here the CDR3 DNA reads TGCGCCAGCAGCCAAGATCTGATGAGGAACACCGGGGAGCTGTTTTTT.

This clone showed up just a few times. The V call is TRBV10-3, the J call TRBJ1-1; D unresolved. This CDR3 contains 15 residues. The germline gives CDR1 ENHRY, CDR2 SYGVKD. The germline V and J ends were trimmed by 3 bases and 8 bases, with 19 bases remaining between them. CDR3 region: CAISDPRVRFSEAFF. In DNA form, the CDR3 reads TGTGCCATCAGTGACCCGCGGGTAAGGTTTTCGGAAGCTTTCTTT.

The rearrangement links TRBV10-3 to TRBJ2-7; perhaps TRBD2 as D (6 bases). The V gene's germline CDR1 is ENHRY and CDR2 SYGVKD. The germline V and J ends were trimmed by 8 bases and 3 bases, with 8 bases remaining between them. The CDR3 consists of 11 residues. CDR3: CAIGTYYEQYF. In nucleotides, the CDR3 is TGTGCCATCGGGACTTACTACGAGCAGTACTTC.

The chain has TRBV14 and TRBJ1-1; D call uncertain. CDR3 length: 13 residues. V dropped 5 bases and J dropped 5 bases, with 12 bases sitting between them. Germline CDR1 is SGHDN and CDR2 is FVKESK. DNA for the CDR3: TGTGCCAGCAGCGCGTCGATGGGAACTGAAGCTTTCTTT. Protein: CASSASMGTEAFF.

CDR3 in DNA: TGTGCCAGCAGCCAAGAAATATGGGGGACCGGGGAGCTGTTTTTT. Its translation is CASSQEIWGTGELFF. This chain joins TRBV3-1 (or the pseudogene TRBV3-2) and TRBJ2-2; the D call may be TRBD1 or TRBD2 (5 bases each). In germline, CDR1 is LGHDT, CDR2 YNNKEL (reference sequence). V was cut by 0 bases and J by 5 bases, with 10 bases left in between. This CDR3 region has 15 residues.

The rearrangement joins TRBV19 to TRBJ1-5; D not resolved. The CDR3 totals 14 residues. Looked up from germline, CDR1 is LNHDA and CDR2 is SQIVND (reference sequence). Trimming removed 3 bases at V and 7 bases at J, with 13 bases between. CDR3 loop: CASSISSVWQPQHF. The CDR3 DNA sequence: TGTGCCAGTAGTATTTCGAGTGTCTGGCAGCCCCAGCATTTT.

Here the CDR3 DNA reads TGCGCCAGCAGTGAGGTTCCAGTTAACACCGGGGAGCTGTTTTTT. Amino acid sequence: CASSEVPVNTGELFF. The chain couples TRBV10-2 to TRBJ2-2; D is uncertain. Deletions cut 2 bases from V and 2 bases from J, with 9 bases between. CDR3 length: 15 amino acids. Per the germline V gene, CDR1 is WSHSY and CDR2 is SAAADI.

The V call is TRBV28, the J call TRBJ1-6, with no clear D. Trimming removed 6 bases at V and 5 bases at J, with 8 bases between. The CDR3 has 13 amino acids. Per germline, CDR1 MDHEN and CDR2 SYDVKM. CDR3 residues: CASRPEHNSPLHF. The CDR3, as DNA: TGTGCCAGCAGACCGGAGCATAATTCACCCCTCCACTTT.

This chain joins TRBV28 and TRBJ1-3, with no clear D. The V end lost 3 bases, the J end lost 4 bases, and 7 bases lay between the germline ends. The length of the CDR3 is 13 residues. CDR1 and CDR2 from the germline V gene are MDHEN and SYDVKM. CDR3 region: CASSFSAGNTIYF. DNA for the CDR3: TGTGCCAGCAGTTTCAGTGCAGGAAACACCATATATTTT.

This clone was detected once. This sequence joins TRBV9 and TRBJ1-2, with 7 bases aligning to TRBD1. CDR1 and CDR2 from the germline V gene are SGDLS and YYNGEE. With 4 bases clipped from V and 7 bases from J, the junction kept 10 bases outside the gene matches. The CDR3 extends over 14 amino acids. CDR3 amino acids: CASSQSGGGSGYTF. The CDR3 nucleotides are TGTGCCAGCAGCCAATCGGGAGGGGGCAGTGGCTACACCTTC.

V is TRBV7-8 and J is TRBJ2-5, with TRBD2 matching over 7 bases. Germline values: CDR1 SGHVS, CDR2 FQNEAQ. The CDR3 spans 14 residues. Trimming removed 5 bases from V and 1 base from J; junction bases left unmatched: 4. The CDR3 loop reads CASSLGLVQETQYF. Here the CDR3 DNA reads TGTGCCAGCAGCCTCGGACTAGTCCAAGAGACCCAGTACTTC.

The J gene is TRBJ1-2, the V gene TRBV12-3 or TRBV12-4, with TRBD1 as a possible D gene (5 bases). The V gene lost 6 bases and the J gene lost 7 bases, with 12 bases spanning the gap. This CDR3 is 12 amino acids long. CDR3 sequence reads: CASSRREFGYTF. For the CDR3, the DNA is TGTGCCAGCAGCCGCAGGGAGTTTGGCTACACCTTC.

The DNA for the CDR3 is TGTGCCAGCAGCTTACGACCCGAGCAGTTCTTC. Residues: CASSLRPEQFF. The chain couples TRBV7-6 to TRBJ2-1; no definite D call. V lost 2 bases and J 10 bases, leaving 6 bases between the germline ends. The length of the CDR3 is 11 residues. Germline CDR1 and CDR2: SGHVS and FNYEAQ.